This T cell receptor (beta chain) was captured by sequencing in a study of cytomegalovirus exposure and HLA in healthy donors. General study points: Later findings reportedly placed an Asian-associated ancestry cluster below the roughly 670-donor mean for N-insertions.

The germline CDR1 and CDR2 sequences are MNHNY and SVGAGI (reference sequence). V lost 2 bases and J lost 5, with 10 bases in between. This CDR3 is built from 13 residues. Both 60 Vbeta primers and 13 Jbeta primers went into the PCR. Using immunoSEQ multiplex PCR, the repertoire was profiled, and TCRdb retains in-frame clones only, with some absent. This table holds around 150,000 clones, approximately 84% found once. As to this clone: As yet, its antigen is unknown.

This clonotype was sampled from a young man in good health and CMV-seropositive. The chain links TRBV6-6 to TRBJ2-7; D possibly corresponds to TRBD1 (6 bases). The sequenced sample was PBMCs. CDR3 sequence reads: CASSYQQGHEQYF. The CDR3 nucleotides read TGTGCCAGCAGTTACCAACAGGGCCACGAGCAGTACTTC.